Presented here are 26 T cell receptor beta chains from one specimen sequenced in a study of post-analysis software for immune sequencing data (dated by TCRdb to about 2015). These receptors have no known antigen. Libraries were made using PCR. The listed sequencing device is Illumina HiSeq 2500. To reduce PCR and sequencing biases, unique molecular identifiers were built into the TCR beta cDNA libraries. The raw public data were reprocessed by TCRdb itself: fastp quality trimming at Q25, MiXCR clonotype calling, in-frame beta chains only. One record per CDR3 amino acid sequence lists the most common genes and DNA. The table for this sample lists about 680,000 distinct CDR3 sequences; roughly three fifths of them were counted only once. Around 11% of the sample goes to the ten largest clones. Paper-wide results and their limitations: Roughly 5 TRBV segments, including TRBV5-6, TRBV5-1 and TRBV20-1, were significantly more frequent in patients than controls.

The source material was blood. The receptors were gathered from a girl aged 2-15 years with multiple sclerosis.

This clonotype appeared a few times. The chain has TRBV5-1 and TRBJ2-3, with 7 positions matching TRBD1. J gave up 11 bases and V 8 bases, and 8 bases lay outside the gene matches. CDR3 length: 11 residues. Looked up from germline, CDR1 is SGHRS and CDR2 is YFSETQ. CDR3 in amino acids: CARPIGQEQYF. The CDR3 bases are TGCGCCAGACCAATCGGACAGGAGCAGTATTTT.

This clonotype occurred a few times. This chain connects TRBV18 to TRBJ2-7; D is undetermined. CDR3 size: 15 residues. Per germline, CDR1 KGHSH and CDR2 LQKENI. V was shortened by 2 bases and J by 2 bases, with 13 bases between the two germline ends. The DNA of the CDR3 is TGTGCCAGCTCACCAGATCGGGCTTCTACCTACGAGCAGTACTTC. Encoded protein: CASSPDRASTYEQYF.

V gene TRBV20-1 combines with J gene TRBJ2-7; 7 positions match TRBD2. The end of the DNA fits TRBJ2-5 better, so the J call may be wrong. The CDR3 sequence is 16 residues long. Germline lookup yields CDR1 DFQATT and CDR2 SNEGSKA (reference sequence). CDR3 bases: TGCAGTGCTAGAGATGTAGCGGGTGGGTTCCAAGAGACCCAGTACTTC. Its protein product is CSARDVAGGFQETQYF.

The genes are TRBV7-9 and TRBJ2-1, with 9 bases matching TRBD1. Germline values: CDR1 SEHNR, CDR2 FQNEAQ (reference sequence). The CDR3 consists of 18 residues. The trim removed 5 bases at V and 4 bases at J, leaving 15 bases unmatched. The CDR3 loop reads CASSHLPLGQGKYNEQFF. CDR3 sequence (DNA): TGTGCCAGCAGCCATCTACCACTAGGACAGGGGAAATACAATGAGCAGTTCTTC.

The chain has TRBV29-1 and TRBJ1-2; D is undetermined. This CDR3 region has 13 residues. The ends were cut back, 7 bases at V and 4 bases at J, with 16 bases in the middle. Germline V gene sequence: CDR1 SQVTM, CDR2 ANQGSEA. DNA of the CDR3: TGCAGCGCCCCGGTCCTGACTGGCTATGGCTACACCTTC. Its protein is CSAPVLTGYGYTF.

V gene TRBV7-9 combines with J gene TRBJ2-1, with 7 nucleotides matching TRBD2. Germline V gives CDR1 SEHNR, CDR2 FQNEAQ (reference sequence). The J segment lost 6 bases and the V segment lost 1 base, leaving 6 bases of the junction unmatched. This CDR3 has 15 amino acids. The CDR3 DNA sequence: TGTGCCAGCAGCTTAGGCGGGAGTATTGTCAATGAGCAGTTCTTC. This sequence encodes CASSLGGSIVNEQFF.

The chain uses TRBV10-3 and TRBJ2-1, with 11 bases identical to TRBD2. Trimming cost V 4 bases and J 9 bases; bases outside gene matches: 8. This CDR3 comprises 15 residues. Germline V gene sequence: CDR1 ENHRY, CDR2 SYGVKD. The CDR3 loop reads CAISGDSGGASEQFF. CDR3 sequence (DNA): TGTGCCATCAGTGGAGATAGCGGGGGGGCCTCTGAGCAGTTCTTC.

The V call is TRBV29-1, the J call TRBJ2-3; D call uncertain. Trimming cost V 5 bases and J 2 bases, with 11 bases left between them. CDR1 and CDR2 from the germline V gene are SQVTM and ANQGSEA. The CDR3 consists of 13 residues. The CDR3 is CSVHSRFTDTQYF. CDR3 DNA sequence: TGCAGCGTTCATAGCAGATTCACAGATACGCAGTATTTT.

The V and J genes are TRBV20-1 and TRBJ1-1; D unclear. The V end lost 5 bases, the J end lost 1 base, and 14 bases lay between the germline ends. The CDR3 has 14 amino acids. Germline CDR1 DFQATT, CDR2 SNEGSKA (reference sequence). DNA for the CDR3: TGCAGTGCTTTTACGGGGTTGAGGAACACTGAAGCTTTCTTT. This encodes CSAFTGLRNTEAFF.

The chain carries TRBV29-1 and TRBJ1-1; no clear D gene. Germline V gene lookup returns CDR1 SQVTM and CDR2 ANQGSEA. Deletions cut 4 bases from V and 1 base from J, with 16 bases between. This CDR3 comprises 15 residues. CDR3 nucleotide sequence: TGCAGCGTTGGGAGGACGTTGCTTTGGAACACTGAAGCTTTCTTT. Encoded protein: CSVGRTLLWNTEAFF.

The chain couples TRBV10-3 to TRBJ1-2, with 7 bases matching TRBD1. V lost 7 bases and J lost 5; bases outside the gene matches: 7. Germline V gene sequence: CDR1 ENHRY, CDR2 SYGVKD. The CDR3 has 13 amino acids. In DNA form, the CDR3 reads TGTGCCATCACCCCAGACAGGGCATATGGCTACACCTTC. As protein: CAITPDRAYGYTF.

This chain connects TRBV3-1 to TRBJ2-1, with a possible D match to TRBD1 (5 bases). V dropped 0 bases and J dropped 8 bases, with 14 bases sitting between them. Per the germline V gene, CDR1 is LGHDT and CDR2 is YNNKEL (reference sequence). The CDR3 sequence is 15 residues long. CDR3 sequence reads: CASSQDHSGKYEQFF. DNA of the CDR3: TGTGCCAGCAGCCAAGATCATTCAGGGAAGTATGAGCAGTTCTTC.

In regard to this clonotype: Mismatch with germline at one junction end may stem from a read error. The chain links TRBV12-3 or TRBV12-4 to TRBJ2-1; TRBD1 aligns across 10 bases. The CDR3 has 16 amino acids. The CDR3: CTSSFSTGGPSGEQFF. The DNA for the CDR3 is TGTACCAGCAGTTTCTCGACAGGGGGCCCCTCAGGCGAGCAGTTCTTC.

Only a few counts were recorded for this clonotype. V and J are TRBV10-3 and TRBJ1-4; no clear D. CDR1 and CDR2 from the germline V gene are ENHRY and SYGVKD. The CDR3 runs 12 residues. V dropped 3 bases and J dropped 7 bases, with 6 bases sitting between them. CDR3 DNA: TGTGCCATCAGTGAAGGGAGTGAAAAACTGTTTTTT. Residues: CAISEGSEKLFF.

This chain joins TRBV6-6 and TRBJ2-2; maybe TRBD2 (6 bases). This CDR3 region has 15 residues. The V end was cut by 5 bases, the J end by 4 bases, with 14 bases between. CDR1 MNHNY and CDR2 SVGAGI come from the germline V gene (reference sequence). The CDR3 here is CASSPTGVGTGELFF. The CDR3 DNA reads TGTGCCAGCAGTCCCACGGGAGTTGGCACCGGGGAGCTGTTTTTT.

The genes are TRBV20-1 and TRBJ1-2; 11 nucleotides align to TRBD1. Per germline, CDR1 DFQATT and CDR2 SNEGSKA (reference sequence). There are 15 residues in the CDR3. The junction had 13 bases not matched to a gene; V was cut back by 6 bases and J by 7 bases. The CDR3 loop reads CSARTGGALRGGYTF. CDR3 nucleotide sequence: TGCAGTGCCCGGACAGGGGGCGCGCTTAGGGGTGGCTACACCTTC.

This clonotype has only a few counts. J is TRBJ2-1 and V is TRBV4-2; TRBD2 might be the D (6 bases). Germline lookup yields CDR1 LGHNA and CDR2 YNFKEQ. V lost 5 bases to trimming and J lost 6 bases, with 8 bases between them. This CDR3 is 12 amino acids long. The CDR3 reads CASSNSGNEQFF. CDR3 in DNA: TGTGCCAGCAGCAATAGCGGCAATGAGCAGTTCTTC.

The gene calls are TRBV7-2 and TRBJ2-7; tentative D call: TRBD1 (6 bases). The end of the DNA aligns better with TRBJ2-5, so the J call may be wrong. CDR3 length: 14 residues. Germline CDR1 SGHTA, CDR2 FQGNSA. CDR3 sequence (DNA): TGTGCCAGCAGCTACAACAGGGATGCGGAGACCCAGTACTTC. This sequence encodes CASSYNRDAETQYF.

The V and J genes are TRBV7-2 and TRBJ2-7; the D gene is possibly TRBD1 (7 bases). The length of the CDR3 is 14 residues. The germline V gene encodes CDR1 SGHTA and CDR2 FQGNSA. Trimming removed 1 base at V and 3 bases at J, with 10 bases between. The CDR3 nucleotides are TGTGCCAGCAGCTTAGGCAGGGGGGACTACGAGCAGTACTTC. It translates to CASSLGRGDYEQYF.

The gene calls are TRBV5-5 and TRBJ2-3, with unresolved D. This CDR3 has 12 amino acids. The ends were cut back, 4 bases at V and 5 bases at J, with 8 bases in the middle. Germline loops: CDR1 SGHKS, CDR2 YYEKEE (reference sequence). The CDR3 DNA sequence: TGTGCCAGCAGCGCCTCTAGAGATACGCAGTATTTT. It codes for CASSASRDTQYF.

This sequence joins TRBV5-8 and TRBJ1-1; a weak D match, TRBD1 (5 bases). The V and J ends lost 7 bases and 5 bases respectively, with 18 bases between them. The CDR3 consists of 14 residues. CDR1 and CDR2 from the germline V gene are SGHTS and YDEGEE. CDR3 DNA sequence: TGTGCCAGCGGAAGGGGAAATGGGGAAACTGAAGCTTTCTTT. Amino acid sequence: CASGRGNGETEAFF.

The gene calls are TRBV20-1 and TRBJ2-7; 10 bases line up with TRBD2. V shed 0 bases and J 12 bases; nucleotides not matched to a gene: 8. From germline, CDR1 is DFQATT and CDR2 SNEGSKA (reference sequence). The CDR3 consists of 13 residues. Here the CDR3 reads CSARDPSGSSRYF. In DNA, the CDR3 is TGCAGTGCTAGAGATCCTAGCGGGAGTTCGAGGTACTTC.

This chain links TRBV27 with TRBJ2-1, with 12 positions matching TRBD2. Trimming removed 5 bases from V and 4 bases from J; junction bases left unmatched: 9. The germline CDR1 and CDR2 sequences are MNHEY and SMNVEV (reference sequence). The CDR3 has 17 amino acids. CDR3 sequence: CASSEQFLAGGYNEQFF. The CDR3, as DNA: TGTGCCAGCAGTGAGCAATTCCTAGCGGGAGGGTACAATGAGCAGTTCTTC.

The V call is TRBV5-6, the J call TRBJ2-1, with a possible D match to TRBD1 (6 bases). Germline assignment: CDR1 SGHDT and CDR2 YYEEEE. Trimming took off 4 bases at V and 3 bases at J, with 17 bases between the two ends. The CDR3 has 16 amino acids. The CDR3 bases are TGTGCCAGCAGCCCAATTTCGGGACACCTCTACAATGAGCAGTTCTTC. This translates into CASSPISGHLYNEQFF.

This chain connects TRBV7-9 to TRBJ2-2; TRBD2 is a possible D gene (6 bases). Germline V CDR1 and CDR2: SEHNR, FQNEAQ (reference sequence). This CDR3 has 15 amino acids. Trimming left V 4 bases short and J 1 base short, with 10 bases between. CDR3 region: CASSSGTLNTGELFF. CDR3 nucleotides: TGTGCCAGCAGCTCCGGGACTCTGAACACCGGGGAGCTGTTTTTT.

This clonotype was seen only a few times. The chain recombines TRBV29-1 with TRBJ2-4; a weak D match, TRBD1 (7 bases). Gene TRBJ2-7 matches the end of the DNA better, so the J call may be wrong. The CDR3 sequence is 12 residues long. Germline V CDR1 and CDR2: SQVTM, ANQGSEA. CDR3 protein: CSVGGGGNEQYF. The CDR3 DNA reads TGCAGCGTGGGAGGAGGGGGCAACGAGCAGTACTTC.